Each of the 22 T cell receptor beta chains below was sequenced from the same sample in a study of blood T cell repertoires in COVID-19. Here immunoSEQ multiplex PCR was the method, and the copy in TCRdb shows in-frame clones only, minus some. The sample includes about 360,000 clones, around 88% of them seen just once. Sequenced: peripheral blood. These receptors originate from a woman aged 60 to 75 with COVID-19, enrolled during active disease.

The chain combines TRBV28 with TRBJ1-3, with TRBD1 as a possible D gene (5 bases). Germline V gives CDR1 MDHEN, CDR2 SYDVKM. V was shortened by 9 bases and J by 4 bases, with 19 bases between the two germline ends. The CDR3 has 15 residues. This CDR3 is CASLSPGSAGNTIYF. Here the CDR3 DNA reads TGTGCCAGTCTATCCCCAGGGTCAGCCGGAAACACCATATATTTT.

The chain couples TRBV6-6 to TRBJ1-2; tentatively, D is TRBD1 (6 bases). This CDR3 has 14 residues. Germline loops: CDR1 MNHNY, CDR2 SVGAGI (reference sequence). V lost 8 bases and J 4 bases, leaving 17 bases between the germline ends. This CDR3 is CASSRDNLSYGYTF. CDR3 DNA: TGTGCCAGCTCGAGGGACAATCTCAGCTATGGCTACACCTTC.

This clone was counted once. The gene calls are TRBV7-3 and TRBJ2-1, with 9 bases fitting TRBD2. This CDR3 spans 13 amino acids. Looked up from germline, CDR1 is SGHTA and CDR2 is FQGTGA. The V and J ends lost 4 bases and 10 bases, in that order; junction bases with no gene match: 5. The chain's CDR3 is CASSYSTSGEQFF. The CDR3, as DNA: TGTGCCAGCAGCTACTCGACTAGCGGAGAGCAGTTCTTC. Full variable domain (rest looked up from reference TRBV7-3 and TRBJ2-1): GAGVSQTPSNKVTEKGKYVELRCDPISGHTALYWYRQSLGQGPEFLIYFQGTGAADDSGLPNDRFFAVRPEGSVSTLKIQRTERGDSAVYLCASSYSTSGEQFFGPGTRLTVL.

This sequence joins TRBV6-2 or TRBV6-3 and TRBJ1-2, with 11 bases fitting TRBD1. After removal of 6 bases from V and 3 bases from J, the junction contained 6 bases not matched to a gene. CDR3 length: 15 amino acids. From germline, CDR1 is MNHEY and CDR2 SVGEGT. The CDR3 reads CASSSRDRGYYGYTF. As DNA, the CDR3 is TGTGCCAGCAGCAGCCGGGACAGGGGGTACTATGGCTACACCTTC.

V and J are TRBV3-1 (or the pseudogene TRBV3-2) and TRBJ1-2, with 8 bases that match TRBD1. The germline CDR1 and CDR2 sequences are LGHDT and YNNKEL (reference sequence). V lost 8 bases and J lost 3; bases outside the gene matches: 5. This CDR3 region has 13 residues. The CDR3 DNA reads TGTGCCAGCTCGGACAGGGCAGACTATGGCTACACCTTC. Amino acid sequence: CASSDRADYGYTF.

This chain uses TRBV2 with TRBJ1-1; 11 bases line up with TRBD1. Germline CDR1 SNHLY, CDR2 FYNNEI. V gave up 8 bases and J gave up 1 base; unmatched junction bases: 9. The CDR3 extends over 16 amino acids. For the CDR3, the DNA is TGTGCCAGCGCTAGGACAGGGGGCAGGCCGAACACTGAAGCTTTCTTT. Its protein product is CASARTGGRPNTEAFF.

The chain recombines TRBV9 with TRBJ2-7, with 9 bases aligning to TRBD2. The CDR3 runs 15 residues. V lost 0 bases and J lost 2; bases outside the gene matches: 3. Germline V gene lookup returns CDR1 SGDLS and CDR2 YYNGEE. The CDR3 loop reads CASSVGSSGTYEQYF. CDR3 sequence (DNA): TGTGCCAGCAGCGTAGGATCTAGCGGGACCTACGAGCAGTACTTC.

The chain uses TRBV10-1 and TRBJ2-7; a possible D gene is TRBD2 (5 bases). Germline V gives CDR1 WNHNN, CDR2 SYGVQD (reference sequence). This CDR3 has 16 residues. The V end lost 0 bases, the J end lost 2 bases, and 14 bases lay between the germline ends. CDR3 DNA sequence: TGCGCCAGCAGTGAGTCTAGAGGGTTGGGCCCCTACGAGCAGTACTTC. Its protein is CASSESRGLGPYEQYF.

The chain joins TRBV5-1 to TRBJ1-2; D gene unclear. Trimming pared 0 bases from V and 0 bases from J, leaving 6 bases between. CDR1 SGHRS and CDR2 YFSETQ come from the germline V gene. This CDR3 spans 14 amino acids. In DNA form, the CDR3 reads TGCGCCAGCAGCTTGGGCGGGACTAACTATGGCTACACCTTC. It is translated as CASSLGGTNYGYTF.

The CDR3 nucleotides read TGCGCCAGCAGCTCGGGGGACTTCACCCAGTACTTC. Translation: CASSSGDFTQYF. The rearrangement joins TRBV5-1 to TRBJ2-5; tentatively, D is TRBD2 (6 bases). CDR3 length: 12 residues. With 3 bases removed from V and 8 bases from J, the gap between germline ends came to 11 bases. Germline assignment: CDR1 SGHRS and CDR2 YFSETQ.

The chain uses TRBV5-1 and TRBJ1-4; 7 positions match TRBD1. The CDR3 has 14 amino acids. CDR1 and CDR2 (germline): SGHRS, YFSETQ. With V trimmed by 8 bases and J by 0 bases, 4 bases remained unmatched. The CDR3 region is CASRDSPTNEKLFF. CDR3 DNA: TGCGCCAGTCGGGACAGCCCAACTAATGAAAAACTGTTTTTT. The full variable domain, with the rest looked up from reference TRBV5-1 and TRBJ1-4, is KAGVTQTPRYLIKTRGQQVTLSCSPISGHRSVSWYQQTPGQGLQFLFEYFSETQRNKGNFPGRFSGRQFSNSRSEMNVSTLELGDSALYLCASRDSPTNEKLFFGSGTQLSVL.

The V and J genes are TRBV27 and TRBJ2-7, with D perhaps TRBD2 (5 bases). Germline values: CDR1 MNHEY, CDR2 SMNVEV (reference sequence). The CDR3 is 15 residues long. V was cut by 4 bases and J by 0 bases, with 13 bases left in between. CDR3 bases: TGTGCCAGCAGTTCCCGTGCGGGTAACTCCTACGAGCAGTACTTC. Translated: CASSSRAGNSYEQYF.

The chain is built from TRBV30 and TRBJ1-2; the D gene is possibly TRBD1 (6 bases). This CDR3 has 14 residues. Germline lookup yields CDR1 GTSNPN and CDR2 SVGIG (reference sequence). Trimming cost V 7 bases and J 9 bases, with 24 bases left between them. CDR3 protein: CASLGDMGVMRYTF. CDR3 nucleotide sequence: TGTGCCTCTTTAGGGGACATGGGGGTTATGCGCTACACCTTC.

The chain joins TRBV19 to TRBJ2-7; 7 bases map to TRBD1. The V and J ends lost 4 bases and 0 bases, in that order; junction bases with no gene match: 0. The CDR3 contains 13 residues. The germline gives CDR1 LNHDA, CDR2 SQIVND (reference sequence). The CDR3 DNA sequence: TGTGCCAGTAGTAGGGACAGCTCCTACGAGCAGTACTTC. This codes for CASSRDSSYEQYF. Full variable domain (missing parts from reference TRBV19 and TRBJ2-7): DGGITQSPKYLFRKEGQNVTLSCEQNLNHDAMYWYRQDPGQGLRLIYYSQIVNDFQKGDIAEGYSVSREKKESFPLTVTSAQKNPTAFYLCASSRDSSYEQYFGPGTRLTVT.

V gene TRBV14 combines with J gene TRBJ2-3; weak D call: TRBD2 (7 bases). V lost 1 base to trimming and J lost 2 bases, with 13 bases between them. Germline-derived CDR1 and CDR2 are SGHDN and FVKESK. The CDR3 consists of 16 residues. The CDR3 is CASSQGRGRFTDTQYF. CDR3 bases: TGTGCCAGCAGCCAAGGGCGGGGGCGCTTCACAGATACGCAGTATTTT.

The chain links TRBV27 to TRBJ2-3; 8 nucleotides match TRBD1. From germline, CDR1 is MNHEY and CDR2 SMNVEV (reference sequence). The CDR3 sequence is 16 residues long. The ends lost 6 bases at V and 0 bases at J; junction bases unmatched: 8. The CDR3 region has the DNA TGTGCCAGCAGCCGCCGACAGGGGACTAGCACAGATACGCAGTATTTT. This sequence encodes CASSRRQGTSTDTQYF.

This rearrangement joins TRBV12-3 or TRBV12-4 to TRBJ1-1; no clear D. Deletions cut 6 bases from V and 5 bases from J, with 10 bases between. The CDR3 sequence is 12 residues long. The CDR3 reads CASSVIVTEAFF. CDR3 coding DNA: TGTGCCAGCAGCGTAATCGTAACTGAAGCTTTCTTT.

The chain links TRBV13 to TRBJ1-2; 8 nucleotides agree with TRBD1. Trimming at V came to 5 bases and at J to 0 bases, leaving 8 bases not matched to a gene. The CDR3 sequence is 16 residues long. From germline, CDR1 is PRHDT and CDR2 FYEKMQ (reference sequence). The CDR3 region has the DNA TGTGCCAGCAGCCCCCGGGACAGGCGAGCTAACTATGGCTACACCTTC. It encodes CASSPRDRRANYGYTF.

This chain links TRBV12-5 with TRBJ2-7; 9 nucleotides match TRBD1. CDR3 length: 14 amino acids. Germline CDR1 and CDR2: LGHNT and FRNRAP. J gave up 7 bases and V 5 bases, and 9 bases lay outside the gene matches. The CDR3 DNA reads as TGTGCTAGTGGTCCAGGACAGGGGTCAGGGGAGCAGTACTTC. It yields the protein CASGPGQGSGEQYF.

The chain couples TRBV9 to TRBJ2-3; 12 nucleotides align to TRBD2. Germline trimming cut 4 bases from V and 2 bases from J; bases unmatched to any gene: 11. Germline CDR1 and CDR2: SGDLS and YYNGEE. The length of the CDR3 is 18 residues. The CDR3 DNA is TGTGCCAGCAGCCTCCAAACGACTAGCGGGGGTTACACAGATACGCAGTATTTT. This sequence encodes CASSLQTTSGGYTDTQYF.

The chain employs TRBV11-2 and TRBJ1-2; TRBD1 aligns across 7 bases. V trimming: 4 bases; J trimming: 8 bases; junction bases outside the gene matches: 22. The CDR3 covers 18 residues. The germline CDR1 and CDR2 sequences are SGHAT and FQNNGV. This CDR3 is CASSSLATGVGLWRGYTF. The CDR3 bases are TGTGCCAGCAGCTCCCTTGCAACAGGGGTTGGCCTTTGGCGGGGCTACACCTTC.

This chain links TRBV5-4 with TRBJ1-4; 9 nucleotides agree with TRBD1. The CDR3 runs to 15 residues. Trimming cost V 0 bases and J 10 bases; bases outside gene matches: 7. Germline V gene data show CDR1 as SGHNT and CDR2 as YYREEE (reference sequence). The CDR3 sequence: CASSLDQGTGRKLFF. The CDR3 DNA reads TGTGCCAGCAGCTTGGACCAGGGGACAGGGAGAAAACTGTTTTTT.